One and the same sample provided the 9 T cell receptor beta chains below, sequenced in a study of T cell repertoires in cytomegalovirus infection (dated by TCRdb to between 2017 and 2020). Their antigens remain unidentified. Taken with the paper, the label for treatment or condition translates to: in vitro stimulation with specific CMV peptide epitopes to enrich CMV-specific T cells. Sequencer: Illumina HiSeq 1500. In TCRdb, the public reads were trimmed at Q25 with fastp and aligned with MiXCR, with productive beta chains retained. Each record represents a unique CDR3 protein, reported with the most common genes and DNA among its rows. The table for this sample lists about 770,000 distinct CDR3 sequences; 29% of them were counted only once. In total, the top ten clones hold roughly 13% of the sample. The specimen was cultured CD8+ T cells from PBMCs, collected from culture after CMV antigen stimulation. These receptors all come from a human donor in good health (CMV status not recorded). Some clones in this sample may be carry-over from other donors' samples.

This clonotype was seen only a few times. The chain recombines TRBV6-5 with TRBJ2-3, with a tentative D call TRBD2 (5 bases). This CDR3 comprises 13 residues. Trimming left V 5 bases short and J 2 bases short, with 8 bases between. Looked up from germline, CDR1 is MNHEY and CDR2 is SVGAGI. CDR3 in DNA: TGTGCCAGCAGTCAGACTAACACAGATACGCAGTATTTT. Amino acid sequence: CASSQTNTDTQYF.

This clonotype has just a few counts. The V call is TRBV7-9, the J call TRBJ2-3, with D perhaps matching TRBD1 or TRBD2 (6 bases each). The germline V and J ends were trimmed by 4 bases and 4 bases, with 27 bases remaining between them. This CDR3 has 19 residues. Germline V CDR1 and CDR2: SEHNR, FQNEAQ (reference sequence). The CDR3 DNA is TGTGCCAGCAGCTCCTCCCGGCGAGGTGGCAGGGGAGGTGCAGATACGCAGTATTTT. This sequence encodes CASSSSRRGGRGGADTQYF.

V and J are TRBV7-2 and TRBJ1-1; a weak D match, TRBD1 (5 bases). The V gene lost 4 bases and the J gene lost 1 base, with 10 bases spanning the gap. Germline loops: CDR1 SGHTA, CDR2 FQGNSA. The CDR3 is 14 amino acids. The CDR3 protein is CASSSVDRNTEAFF. As DNA, the CDR3 is TGTGCCAGCAGCTCCGTAGACAGGAACACTGAAGCTTTCTTT.

This clonotype was detected many times. This sequence joins TRBV4-1 and TRBJ1-5; no firm D call. V was clipped by 0 bases and J by 6 bases, with 18 bases between them. The length of the CDR3 is 17 residues. Germline V CDR1 and CDR2: MGHRA, YSYEKL. The CDR3 loop reads CASSQELDPGLGQPQHF. DNA for the CDR3: TGCGCCAGCAGCCAAGAACTTGACCCTGGCTTAGGTCAGCCCCAGCATTTT.

This rearrangement joins TRBV27 to TRBJ2-3, with unresolved D. V lost 2 bases and J lost 3, with 9 bases in between. CDR1 MNHEY and CDR2 SMNVEV come from the germline V gene (reference sequence). The CDR3 totals 14 residues. This CDR3 reads CASSLPRRTDTQYF. CDR3 nucleotide sequence: TGTGCCAGCAGTTTACCCCGCCGGACAGATACGCAGTATTTT.

The chain is built from TRBV5-3 and TRBJ2-1, with 7 bases lining up with TRBD1. TRBV5-3 is an ORF, with its function uncertain. V gave up 8 bases and J gave up 6 bases; unmatched junction bases: 14. The CDR3 sequence is 15 residues long. The CDR3 DNA reads as TGTGCCAGCAGTTTGTCCGGGACAGACTCCAATGAGCAGTTCTTC. Its protein product is CASSLSGTDSNEQFF.

This clonotype was picked up a small number of times. V usage is TRBV7-9 and J usage is TRBJ2-2, with 9 bases matching TRBD1. Germline CDR1 is SEHNR and CDR2 is FQNEAQ (reference sequence). The CDR3 is made up of 16 amino acids. V shed 4 bases, J shed 6 bases, and the junction held 9 bases outside the gene matches. Here the CDR3 DNA reads TGTGCCAGCAGCTCCCCTGGACAGGGGTTTCCCGGGGAGCTGTTTTTT. This codes for CASSSPGQGFPGELFF.

This clonotype has more than one count but fewer than ten. J is TRBJ2-1 and V is TRBV14; no definite D call. CDR3 length equals 15 residues. Trimming cost V 1 base and J 3 bases, with 10 bases left between them. The germline CDR1 and CDR2 sequences are SGHDN and FVKESK. In DNA form, the CDR3 reads TGTGCCAGCAGCCAAGGGCCTTCCCTCTACAATGAGCAGTTCTTC. Translation gives CASSQGPSLYNEQFF.

Only a few counts were recorded for this clonotype. The gene calls are TRBV6-6 and TRBJ2-5, with D hard to call. This CDR3 has 13 amino acids. The V end was cut by 2 bases, the J end by 5 bases, with 9 bases between. Looked up from germline, CDR1 is MNHNY and CDR2 is SVGAGI (reference sequence). The CDR3 region is CASSYDHWETQYF. CDR3 DNA: TGTGCCAGCAGTTACGACCATTGGGAGACCCAGTACTTC.